A selection of T cell receptor beta chains follows, all from one sample in a study of tumor-infiltrating lymphocytes in primary liver carcinoma. Each CDR3 protein gets one entry after TCRdb re-called the multiplex PCR reads with MiXCR. The data contain 310,000 or so distinct CDR3 sequences, roughly two thirds of them singletons. Sequencing was performed on peripheral blood. The receptors here all came from a middle-aged man with primary liver carcinoma and hepatitis B virus infection. The conserved cysteine and the conserved F or W are not part of the CDR3 here.

V gene: TRBV28; CDR3 protein: ASKGTSGYNEQF
V gene: TRBV6-1; CDR3 protein: ASSESDYSNQPQH
V gene: TRBV11-2; CDR3 protein: ASSLEGTYKQY
V gene: TRBV12-3/TRBV12-4; CDR3 protein: ATQTGGIEKLF
V gene: TRBV11-2; CDR3 protein: ANSLRTSGRAYEQY
V gene: TRBV6-2/TRBV6-3; CDR3 protein: ASSDGAGAAEELF
V gene: TRBV19; CDR3 protein: ASSVSGPNNEQF
V gene: TRBV6-8; CDR3 protein: ASSQGLAVGELF
V gene: TRBV7-9; CDR3 protein: ASSYYATNEKLF
V gene: TRBV11-2; CDR3 protein: ASILSGVWSDTQY
V gene: TRBV10-3; CDR3 protein: AISGTRGSGRAGELF
V gene: TRBV4-1; CDR3 protein: TSSQPYRYGYT
V gene: TRBV5-6; CDR3 protein: ASSPSAGAASYNEQV
V gene: TRBV28; CDR3 protein: ASRDRVSEQY
V gene: TRBV12-3/TRBV12-4; CDR3 protein: ASSRRTPNTGELF
V gene: TRBV11-2; CDR3 protein: ASSSGTGAKDEQF
V gene: TRBV11-1; CDR3 protein: ASSGSRGTRELF
V gene: TRBV28; CDR3 protein: ASSYQMQETQY
V gene: TRBV29-1; CDR3 protein: SRGPNTGELF
V gene: TRBV6-5; CDR3 protein: ASRKNPGQTKNYGYT
V gene: TRBV4-2; CDR3 protein: ASSHLQGTSGSERTDTQY